A selection of T cell receptor beta chains follows, all from one sample in a study of cytotoxic CD8 clonotypes in ibrutinib-treated CLL. Repertoires were generated with immunoSEQ multiplex PCR, while TCRdb's copy carries only in-frame clones and drops some. The table lists around 160,000 clones, more than 65% of them singletons. The specimen comprised PBMCs, sampled after 12 months of ibrutinib treatment. The receptors shown here come from a human donor with chronic lymphocytic leukemia. The CDR3 runs from the conserved cysteine through the conserved F or W. The order of the fields is J gene, D gene, V gene, clone size, CDR3 DNA, CDR3 protein. A D gene is named only where the DNA matches it firmly. Clone size is shown for a subset of rows, as once, few, many or a class of expanded clone.

TRBJ2-7	TRBD1	TRBV30	many	TGTGCCTGGAGGGACGACAGGGCCGAGCAGTACTTC	CAWRDDRAEQYF
TRBJ2-5	TRBD1	TRBV28	-	TGTGCCAGCAGTTTACCAAGGGGGCGAGGTGTAGAGACCCAGTACTTC	CASSLPRGRGVETQYF
TRBJ1-5	TRBD1	TRBV28	few	TGTGCCAGCAGGGTAGGGACAGGGAATCAGCCCCAGCATTTT	CASRVGTGNQPQHF
TRBJ2-7	TRBD1	TRBV6-5	once	TGTGCCAGCAGTTATACGGGACAGGGATTGTACGAGCAGTACTTC	CASSYTGQGLYEQYF
TRBJ2-3	TRBD2	TRBV7-2	-	TGTGCCAGCAGCTTAGACGGGAGGGCCCCAGATACGCAGTATTTT	CASSLDGRAPDTQYF
TRBJ2-5	-	TRBV9	-	TGTGCCAGCAGTATGACGGGCCAAGAGACCCAGTACTTC	CASSMTGQETQYF
TRBJ1-2	-	TRBV4-3	-	TGCGCCAGCAGCCAAGATGTTCTCGGACCTACCACCTATGGCTACACCTTC	CASSQDVLGPTTYGYTF
TRBJ1-2	-	TRBV11-2	-	TGTGCCAGCAGCTTACAGGGGAACTATGGCTACACCTTC	CASSLQGNYGYTF
TRBJ2-3	TRBD2	TRBV7-2	-	TGTGCCAGCAGCTTAGCGTACAGCGGGAGAACAGATACGCAGTATTTT	CASSLAYSGRTDTQYF
TRBJ2-3	-	TRBV9	-	TGTGCCAGCAGCGTAGGGCTAGCGCAAACAGATACGCAGTATTTT	CASSVGLAQTDTQYF
TRBJ1-1	TRBD1	TRBV7-2	-	TGTGCCAGCACGCCGGGACAGATGAACACTGAAGCTTTCTTT	CASTPGQMNTEAFF
TRBJ2-4	TRBD2	TRBV27	-	TGTGCCAGCAGCCCCGGGGGGGACATTCAGTACTTC	CASSPGGDIQYF
TRBJ2-7	TRBD2	TRBV5-4	-	TGTGCCAGCAGCGGCGGGACTATGGCCTCCTACGAGCAGTACTTC	CASSGGTMASYEQYF
TRBJ2-1	-	TRBV7-2	-	TGTGCCAGCAGCCTTTATACGGGGGTTTACAATGAGCAGTTCTTC	CASSLYTGVYNEQFF
TRBJ1-3	-	TRBV6-5	-	TGTGCCAGCAGTTACTACGGCAGGGCAGCCCTGGATTTT	CASSYYGRAALDF
TRBJ2-2	TRBD2	TRBV4-2	many	TGTGCCAGCAGCCAAGATGACCTAGCGGGGGTCACCGGGGAGCTGTTTTTT	CASSQDDLAGVTGELFF
TRBJ2-3	-	TRBV4-3	-	TGCGCCAGCAGCCACTTGAGGGGGGATACGCAGTATTTT	CASSHLRGDTQYF
TRBJ2-7	TRBD2	TRBV6-1	-	TGTGCCAGCAGGCAGCGGGGTCCGGTGGGGGAGCAGTACTTC	CASRQRGPVGEQYF
TRBJ2-5	TRBD2	TRBV6-6	-	TGTGCCAGCATCCCGGGGGGACTAGCGGGGGTCGGGACCCAGTACTTC	CASIPGGLAGVGTQYF
TRBJ2-2	TRBD2	TRBV28	-	TGTGCCAGCAGCCAAGGGTTTACCCTAGCGGGAGCCGAGAACACCGGGGAGCTGTTTTTT	CASSQGFTLAGAENTGELFF
TRBJ2-5	-	TRBV19	-	TGTGCCAGTAGCCCGGGATTCCAAGAGACCCAGTACTTC	CASSPGFQETQYF
TRBJ2-7	TRBD1	TRBV5-8	once	TGTGCCAGCAGCCAATCGGTAGGACAGGGGGCGGCTAGGGGCCGGGTGCAGTACTTC	CASSQSVGQGAARGRVQYF
TRBJ2-7	TRBD2	TRBV7-2	-	TGTGCCAGCAGCATTTTAGCGGGAGAGGACGAGCAGTACTTC	CASSILAGEDEQYF
TRBJ2-1	-	TRBV10-3	-	TGTGCCATCAGTCAGGAGGCTAATGAGCAGTTCTTC	CAISQEANEQFF
TRBJ2-3	-	TRBV5-4	-	TGTGCCAGCAGCTTGTGGAGCGACACAGATACGCAGTATTTT	CASSLWSDTDTQYF
TRBJ1-5	TRBD1	TRBV25-1	many	TGTGCCAGCAGTGAAGCCGGGACAGGGGGCAATCAGCCCCAGCATTTT	CASSEAGTGGNQPQHF
TRBJ1-1	-	TRBV28	-	TGTGCCAGCACTTTTAACACTGAAGCTTTCTTT	CASTFNTEAFF
TRBJ1-2	-	TRBV30	few	TGTGCCTGGAGTGTAACTGCGACGGAGAGCACCTTC	CAWSVTATESTF
TRBJ1-3	-	TRBV7-3	-	TGTGCCAGCAGCAACCAAAAACGGGTTGGAAACACCATATATTTT	CASSNQKRVGNTIYF
TRBJ1-2	-	TRBV7-8	-	TGTGCCAGCAGCTTTTCAGATTCAGACTATGGCTACACCTTC	CASSFSDSDYGYTF
TRBJ1-2	-	TRBV29-1	-	TGCAGCGTTGATACAAGCTGGGGTGGGTTC	CSVDTSWGGF
TRBJ1-1	-	TRBV7-2	few	TGTGCCAGCAGCCAACGGGACGGAGCCGCAACTGAAGCTTTCTTT	CASSQRDGAATEAFF
TRBJ2-3	TRBD2	TRBV29-1	-	TGCAGCGTGGGAGGACTAGCGGAAAGCACAGATACGCAGTATTTT	CSVGGLAESTDTQYF
TRBJ2-6	TRBD1	TRBV27	-	TGTGCCAGCAGTCCCCGGGACAGGGGCTCCCTCTCTTGGGCCAACGTCCTGACTTTC	CASSPRDRGSLSWANVLTF
TRBJ1-1	-	TRBV18	-	TGTGCCAGCTCACCAAGGATCACAAGCATGAACACTGAAGCTTTCTTT	CASSPRITSMNTEAFF
TRBJ2-3	TRBD2	TRBV30	-	TGTGCCTGGTCTAGCGGGGGTAGGGATACGCAGTATTTT	CAWSSGGRDTQYF
TRBJ1-2	-	TRBV28	once	TGTGCCAGCAGTTTATTCGCGGGAAATGGCTACACCTTC	CASSLFAGNGYTF
TRBJ1-2	TRBD1	TRBV18	-	TGTGCCAGCACGACAGGGAGTAGGGGGTATGGCTACACCTTC	CASTTGSRGYGYTF
TRBJ1-5	TRBD1	TRBV27	-	TGTGCCAGCAGTTATCGAAAACAGGGGGCTGCGGGCAATCAGCCCCAGCATTTT	CASSYRKQGAAGNQPQHF
TRBJ2-5	-	TRBV29-1	-	TGCAGCGTTGCGCGGGTACAAGAGACCCAGTACTTC	CSVARVQETQYF
TRBJ2-7	-	TRBV5-4	few	TGTGCCAGCAGCCTAGCTTACGAGCAGTACTTC	CASSLAYEQYF
TRBJ1-1	-	TRBV28	-	TGTGCCAGCAGTTTCGGAGGGGCCCCTAAACCTTTCTTT	CASSFGGAPKPFF
TRBJ2-5	-	TRBV28	-	TGTGCCAGCCAAGCGGGCTTAGGGGAGACCCAGTACTTC	CASQAGLGETQYF
TRBJ2-1	-	TRBV7-2	-	TGTGCCAGCGGAGGCTCCTACAATGAGCAGTTCTTC	CASGGSYNEQFF
TRBJ2-3	TRBD1	TRBV7-2	-	TGTGCCAGCAACAGGGGTCCCACAGATACGCAGTATTTT	CASNRGPTDTQYF
TRBJ1-2	-	TRBV15	-	TGTGCCACCAGCAGAGACACAGGCCCGTTTGGCTACACCTTC	CATSRDTGPFGYTF